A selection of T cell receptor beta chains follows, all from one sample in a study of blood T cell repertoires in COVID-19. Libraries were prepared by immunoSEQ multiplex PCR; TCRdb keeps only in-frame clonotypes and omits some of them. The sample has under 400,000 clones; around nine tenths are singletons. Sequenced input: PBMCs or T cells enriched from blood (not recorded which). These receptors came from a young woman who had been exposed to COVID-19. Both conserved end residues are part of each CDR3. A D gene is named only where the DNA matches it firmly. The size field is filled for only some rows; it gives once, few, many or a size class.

CDR3aa: CASSLSGGPYEQYF
CDR3nt: TGTGCCAGCAGCTTAAGCGGCGGACCCTACGAGCAGTACTTC
v_gene: TRBV7-9
abundance: .
d_gene: .
j_gene: TRBJ2-7

CDR3aa: CASSIQDTQYF
CDR3nt: TGTGCCAGTAGTATCCAAGATACGCAGTATTTT
v_gene: TRBV19
abundance: .
d_gene: .
j_gene: TRBJ2-3

CDR3aa: CASSLQWTGGYGYTF
CDR3nt: TGTGCCAGCAGTCTACAATGGACAGGGGGCTATGGCTACACCTTC
v_gene: TRBV6-2/TRBV6-3
abundance: few
d_gene: TRBD1
j_gene: TRBJ1-2

CDR3aa: CAISESIGGGRGFF
CDR3nt: TGTGCCATCAGTGAGTCTATTGGGGGGGGCCGAGGTTTCTTT
v_gene: TRBV10-3
abundance: .
d_gene: .
j_gene: TRBJ1-1

CDR3aa: CASSSSAYNEQFF
CDR3nt: TGTGCCAGCAGTTCTAGCGCATACAATGAGCAGTTCTTC
v_gene: TRBV25-1
abundance: .
d_gene: .
j_gene: TRBJ2-1

CDR3aa: CASSYAGTTPYNEQFF
CDR3nt: TGTGCCAGCAGTTACGCCGGGACTACCCCCTACAATGAGCAGTTCTTC
v_gene: TRBV6-2/TRBV6-3
abundance: few
d_gene: TRBD2
j_gene: TRBJ2-1

CDR3aa: CASSFLAGGSETQYF
CDR3nt: TGTGCCAGCAGCTTCCTAGCGGGAGGATCGGAGACCCAGTACTTC
v_gene: TRBV5-4
abundance: .
d_gene: TRBD2
j_gene: TRBJ2-5

CDR3aa: CASNRGLYEQYF
CDR3nt: TGTGCCTCAAACAGGGGGCTCTACGAGCAGTACTTC
v_gene: TRBV6-5
abundance: .
d_gene: TRBD1
j_gene: TRBJ2-7

CDR3aa: CASGEYEQYF
CDR3nt: TGCGCCAGCGGAGAATACGAGCAGTACTTC
v_gene: TRBV5-1
abundance: .
d_gene: .
j_gene: TRBJ2-7

CDR3aa: CASSRSGLETQYF
CDR3nt: TGTGCCAGCAGTAGGTCGGGGTTGGAGACCCAGTACTTC
v_gene: TRBV12-3/TRBV12-4
abundance: .
d_gene: .
j_gene: TRBJ2-5

CDR3aa: CASSFLLGVNQPQHF
CDR3nt: TGTGCCAGCAGTTTCCTTCTCGGGGTGAATCAGCCCCAGCATTTT
v_gene: TRBV28
abundance: .
d_gene: .
j_gene: TRBJ1-5

CDR3aa: CASSLVAGEQYF
CDR3nt: TGCGCCAGCAGCTTGGTCGCGGGGGAGCAGTACTTC
v_gene: TRBV5-1
abundance: .
d_gene: .
j_gene: TRBJ2-7

CDR3aa: CASSSIPGISYNSPLHF
CDR3nt: TGTGCCAGCAGTTCGATTCCAGGGATTTCCTATAATTCACCCCTCCACTTT
v_gene: TRBV27
abundance: .
d_gene: .
j_gene: TRBJ1-6

CDR3aa: CASSAGLAEPQARYF
CDR3nt: TGTGCCAGCAGCGCGGGACTAGCGGAGCCGCAGGCGCGGTATTTT
v_gene: TRBV11-2
abundance: .
d_gene: TRBD2
j_gene: TRBJ2-3

CDR3aa: CASSSGRNTEAFF
CDR3nt: TGTGCCAGCAGTTCCGGGAGGAACACTGAAGCTTTCTTT
v_gene: TRBV9
abundance: few
d_gene: .
j_gene: TRBJ1-1

CDR3aa: CASSQPSYNEQFF
CDR3nt: TGTGCCAGCAGCCAACCCTCTTACAATGAGCAGTTCTTC
v_gene: TRBV14
abundance: .
d_gene: .
j_gene: TRBJ2-1

CDR3aa: CASSAGTANSPLHF
CDR3nt: TGTGCCAGCAGCGCCGGGACAGCCAATTCACCCCTCCACTTT
v_gene: TRBV9
abundance: .
d_gene: TRBD1
j_gene: TRBJ1-6

CDR3aa: CASSNLAGGTYEQYF
CDR3nt: TGTGCCAGTAGTAATCTAGCGGGAGGAACCTACGAGCAGTACTTC
v_gene: TRBV19
abundance: .
d_gene: TRBD2
j_gene: TRBJ2-7

CDR3aa: CASTAGVEQYF
CDR3nt: TGTGCCAGTACTGCGGGAGTCGAGCAGTACTTC
v_gene: TRBV19
abundance: .
d_gene: TRBD2
j_gene: TRBJ2-7

CDR3aa: CASSRSRGGVGNQPQHF
CDR3nt: TGTGCCAGCAGCCGAAGTCGAGGGGGGGTAGGCAATCAGCCCCAGCATTTT
v_gene: TRBV6-6
abundance: .
d_gene: .
j_gene: TRBJ1-5

CDR3aa: CASIRGSTYEQYF
CDR3nt: TGTGCCAGCATCCGAGGCAGCACCTACGAGCAGTACTTC
v_gene: TRBV28
abundance: .
d_gene: .
j_gene: TRBJ2-7

CDR3aa: CASSDWGRGHTEAFF
CDR3nt: TGTGCCAGCAGTGATTGGGGGCGTGGGCACACTGAAGCTTTCTTT
v_gene: TRBV6-4
abundance: few
d_gene: .
j_gene: TRBJ1-1

CDR3aa: CASTFRRSGSYNEQFF
CDR3nt: TGTGCCAGCACATTCCGAAGGAGCGGGAGCTACAATGAGCAGTTCTTC
v_gene: TRBV4-2
abundance: .
d_gene: TRBD2
j_gene: TRBJ2-1

CDR3aa: CASGPAGTGELFF
CDR3nt: TGTGCCAGTGGGCCGGCGGGCACCGGGGAGCTGTTTTTT
v_gene: TRBV19
abundance: once
d_gene: .
j_gene: TRBJ2-2

CDR3aa: CASSYHGRVPNNEQFF
CDR3nt: TGTGCCAGCAGTTACCACGGGAGGGTCCCCAACAATGAGCAGTTCTTC
v_gene: TRBV7-2
abundance: once
d_gene: TRBD2
j_gene: TRBJ2-1

CDR3aa: CASSNGQNTGELFF
CDR3nt: TGTGCCAGCAGTAATGGACAGAACACCGGGGAGCTGTTTTTT
v_gene: TRBV28
abundance: few
d_gene: .
j_gene: TRBJ2-2

CDR3aa: CASSFGQGSGYTF
CDR3nt: TGTGCCAGCAGCTTTGGGCAGGGAAGTGGCTACACCTTC
v_gene: TRBV7-3
abundance: .
d_gene: .
j_gene: TRBJ1-2

CDR3aa: CASSQVRALSSYNEQFF
CDR3nt: TGTGCCAGCAGCCAAGTGAGGGCCTTGAGCTCCTACAATGAGCAGTTCTTC
v_gene: TRBV14
abundance: .
d_gene: .
j_gene: TRBJ2-1

CDR3aa: CASTSRGANGYTF
CDR3nt: TGTGCCAGCACCTCGCGGGGGGCGAATGGCTACACCTTC
v_gene: TRBV12-3/TRBV12-4
abundance: .
d_gene: .
j_gene: TRBJ1-2

CDR3aa: CASSYSGILSYEQYF
CDR3nt: TGCGCCAGCAGCTACTCAGGGATACTCTCCTACGAGCAGTACTTC
v_gene: TRBV5-1
abundance: once
d_gene: .
j_gene: TRBJ2-7

CDR3aa: CATSRVPQGYSGNTIYF
CDR3nt: TGTGCCACCAGCAGAGTCCCGCAGGGGTACTCTGGAAACACCATATATTTT
v_gene: TRBV15
abundance: .
d_gene: .
j_gene: TRBJ1-3

CDR3aa: CASSLDGESNQPQHF
CDR3nt: TGTGCCAGCAGCTTAGACGGGGAAAGCAATCAGCCCCAGCATTTT
v_gene: TRBV7-8
abundance: .
d_gene: .
j_gene: TRBJ1-5

CDR3aa: CASSFSQVSSYEQYF
CDR3nt: TGTGCCAGCAGTTTCAGTCAGGTTAGCTCCTACGAGCAGTACTTC
v_gene: TRBV27
abundance: .
d_gene: .
j_gene: TRBJ2-7

CDR3aa: CASSLRGGRGSDTQYF
CDR3nt: TGCGCCAGCAGCCTCCGGGGCGGGAGGGGGTCAGATACGCAGTATTTT
v_gene: TRBV5-1
abundance: .
d_gene: TRBD2
j_gene: TRBJ2-3

CDR3aa: CATSDWRQGSEQFF
CDR3nt: TGTGCCACCAGTGATTGGCGGCAGGGCAGTGAGCAGTTCTTC
v_gene: TRBV24-1
abundance: .
d_gene: .
j_gene: TRBJ2-1

CDR3aa: CASTQESYGYTF
CDR3nt: TGTGCCAGTACCCAGGAATCCTATGGCTACACCTTC
v_gene: TRBV19
abundance: .
d_gene: .
j_gene: TRBJ1-2

CDR3aa: CASGLTYEQYF
CDR3nt: TGTGCTAGTGGGTTAACCTACGAGCAGTACTTC
v_gene: TRBV12-5
abundance: .
d_gene: .
j_gene: TRBJ2-7

CDR3aa: CASTYRGRLGYEQYF
CDR3nt: TGTGCCAGCACCTACAGGGGCCGGCTGGGCTACGAGCAGTACTTC
v_gene: TRBV21-1
abundance: .
d_gene: .
j_gene: TRBJ2-7

CDR3aa: CASSLVLGGRKSYEQYF
CDR3nt: TGCGCCAGCAGCTTGGTACTGGGGGGGCGGAAATCCTACGAGCAGTACTTC
v_gene: TRBV5-1
abundance: .
d_gene: .
j_gene: TRBJ2-7

CDR3aa: CASSLPLLGEQYF
CDR3nt: TGTGCCAGCAGTTTACCCCTTCTCGGCGAGCAGTACTTC
v_gene: TRBV28
abundance: once
d_gene: .
j_gene: TRBJ2-7

CDR3aa: CASSPDYFEQYF
CDR3nt: TGTGCCAGCAGCCCAGACTACTTCGAGCAGTACTTC
v_gene: TRBV7-3
abundance: .
d_gene: .
j_gene: TRBJ2-7

CDR3aa: CASSSGTGVPPRSGANVLTF
CDR3nt: TGTGCCAGCAGCTCCGGAACGGGGGTTCCCCCTCGCTCTGGGGCCAACGTCCTGACTTTC
v_gene: TRBV5-4
abundance: .
d_gene: .
j_gene: TRBJ2-6

CDR3aa: CSVEGGPYYGYTF
CDR3nt: TGCAGCGTTGAAGGGGGCCCTTACTATGGCTACACCTTC
v_gene: TRBV29-1
abundance: .
d_gene: .
j_gene: TRBJ1-2

CDR3aa: CASSQGTGNEQFF
CDR3nt: TGTGCCAGCAGCCAAGGTACGGGCAATGAGCAGTTCTTC
v_gene: TRBV3-1/TRBV3-2
abundance: .
d_gene: .
j_gene: TRBJ2-1

CDR3aa: CASSGTGNQPQHF
CDR3nt: TGTGCCAGCTCCGGGACAGGCAATCAGCCCCAGCATTTT
v_gene: TRBV18
abundance: once
d_gene: TRBD1
j_gene: TRBJ1-5

CDR3aa: CASSPGHPNEKLFF
CDR3nt: TGTGCCAGCAGCCCAGGACACCCTAATGAAAAACTGTTTTTT
v_gene: TRBV7-2
abundance: .
d_gene: .
j_gene: TRBJ1-4

CDR3aa: CASSQDWGQGYNEQFF
CDR3nt: TGTGCCAGCAGCCAAGATTGGGGCCAGGGATACAATGAGCAGTTCTTC
v_gene: TRBV3-1/TRBV3-2
abundance: .
d_gene: .
j_gene: TRBJ2-1

CDR3aa: CASRGGTAGLAGNTIYF
CDR3nt: TGTGCCAGCAGGGGGGGGACCGCCGGTTTAGCTGGAAACACCATATATTTT
v_gene: TRBV28
abundance: .
d_gene: .
j_gene: TRBJ1-3

CDR3aa: CASSFSGGGDYGYTF
CDR3nt: TGTGCCAGCAGTTTTTCGGGAGGAGGGGACTATGGCTACACCTTC
v_gene: TRBV28
abundance: .
d_gene: .
j_gene: TRBJ1-2

CDR3aa: CASSQRDSRIHWGNTIYF
CDR3nt: TGTGCCAGCAGCCAAAGGGACAGCAGGATACATTGGGGAAACACCATATATTTT
v_gene: TRBV14
abundance: .
d_gene: TRBD1
j_gene: TRBJ1-3

CDR3aa: CASSLPTRTSGRADEQFF
CDR3nt: TGTGCCAGCAGCTTACCAACCCGAACTAGCGGGAGGGCCGATGAGCAGTTCTTC
v_gene: TRBV7-9
abundance: once
d_gene: TRBD2
j_gene: TRBJ2-1

CDR3aa: CASSQLAGTSADTQYF
CDR3nt: TGTGCCAGCAGCCAACTGGCCGGGACTAGCGCAGATACGCAGTATTTT
v_gene: TRBV4-2
abundance: .
d_gene: TRBD2
j_gene: TRBJ2-3

CDR3aa: CASSLSGTEDPSEQYF
CDR3nt: TGTGCCAGCAGCTTAAGCGGGACCGAGGATCCCTCCGAGCAGTACTTC
v_gene: TRBV7-3
abundance: .
d_gene: .
j_gene: TRBJ2-7

CDR3aa: CASSEILVGLAHEQFF
CDR3nt: TGTGCCAGCAGTGAAATTTTGGTAGGACTAGCCCATGAGCAGTTCTTC
v_gene: TRBV6-1
abundance: .
d_gene: TRBD2
j_gene: TRBJ2-1

CDR3aa: CSARSSGNTIYF
CDR3nt: TGCAGCGCCAGAAGCTCTGGAAACACCATATATTTT
v_gene: TRBV29-1
abundance: .
d_gene: .
j_gene: TRBJ1-3

CDR3aa: CASSDVGTIYGYTF
CDR3nt: TGTGCCAGCAGTGATGTTGGCACTATCTATGGCTACACCTTC
v_gene: TRBV2
abundance: .
d_gene: .
j_gene: TRBJ1-2

CDR3aa: CASSSGGDGYTF
CDR3nt: TGTGCCAGCAGTTCGGGGGGGGATGGCTACACCTTC
v_gene: TRBV12-3/TRBV12-4
abundance: once
d_gene: .
j_gene: TRBJ1-2

CDR3aa: CASSLGDSNNEQFF
CDR3nt: TGTGCCAGCAGTTTAGGGGACTCCAACAATGAGCAGTTCTTC
v_gene: TRBV27
abundance: .
d_gene: .
j_gene: TRBJ2-1

CDR3aa: CAWSGLEEKLFF
CDR3nt: TGTGCCTGGAGCGGGTTAGAAGAAAAACTGTTTTTT
v_gene: TRBV30
abundance: .
d_gene: .
j_gene: TRBJ1-4

CDR3aa: CASSLTGLAGGPPEQFF
CDR3nt: TGTGCCAGCAGTTTAACGGGACTAGCGGGAGGGCCCCCTGAGCAGTTCTTC
v_gene: TRBV28
abundance: .
d_gene: TRBD2
j_gene: TRBJ2-1